A selection of T cell receptor beta chains follows, all from one sample in a study of CD8+CD57+ T cells in acquired aplastic anemia. TCRdb reprocessed the reads with MiXCR, giving one entry per CDR3 protein. The top ten hold over 7.5% of the sample, which has about 220,000 distinct CDR3 sequences, around 45% seen once. The source material was sorted CD4+, CD8+, or CD8+CD57+ T cells (not recorded which) from PBMCs. These receptors originate from a human donor with aplastic anemia. The CDR3 runs from the conserved cysteine through the conserved F or W. A D gene is named only where the DNA matches it firmly. The size field is filled for only some rows; it gives once, few, many or a size class.

cdr3_aa cdr3_nt d_call v_call clone_size j_call
CASSLVLGQVPRPYYGYTF TGTGCCAGCAGTTTGGTACTGGGACAGGTACCCCGGCCTTACTATGGCTACACCTTC TRBD1 TRBV27 few TRBJ1-2
CASRQSGGATSTQYF TGTGCCAGCAGACAGAGCGGGGGGGCCACTAGTACGCAGTATTTT TRBD2 TRBV7-2 - TRBJ2-3
CATSDVDRQTYNEQFF TGTGCCACCAGTGACGTTGACAGGCAAACTTACAATGAGCAGTTCTTC - TRBV24-1 - TRBJ2-1
CASTERVRGHTETEQFF TGTGCCAGCACCGAACGAGTCCGGGGTCATACCGAAACGGAGCAGTTCTTC - TRBV5-5 many TRBJ2-1
CASRVYNEQFF TGTGCCAGCAGGGTGTACAATGAGCAGTTCTTC - TRBV6-5 - TRBJ2-1
CASSLVMGGNTIYF TGCGCCAGCAGCTTAGTAATGGGCGGAAACACCATATATTTT - TRBV7-6 - TRBJ1-3
CASKALHRNTEAFF TGTGCCAGCAAGGCTCTCCACAGGAACACTGAAGCTTTCTTT - TRBV4-2 - TRBJ1-1
CATSLTGGDGYTF TGTGCCACCAGCCTAACGGGGGGCGATGGCTACACCTTC - TRBV15 - TRBJ1-2
CASSFSGTHNEQFF TGTGCCAGCAGTTTCTCCGGGACGCACAATGAGCAGTTCTTC - TRBV12-3/TRBV12-4 - TRBJ2-1
CASSLAGSDTIYF TGCGCCAGCAGCTTGGCCGGGTCGGACACCATATATTTT - TRBV5-1 - TRBJ1-3
CASSVGTSGGTGIEDIQYF TGTGCCAGCAGCGTCGGGACTAGCGGGGGCACCGGTATCGAGGACATTCAGTACTTC TRBD2 TRBV7-9 - TRBJ2-4
CASSQDPDSSYGYTF TGCGCCAGCAGCCAAGACCCGGACAGTAGCTATGGCTACACCTTC - TRBV4-1 many TRBJ1-2
CAIRSSGGPKNYEQYF TGTGCCATCAGGTCTAGCGGGGGCCCTAAAAACTACGAGCAGTACTTC TRBD2 TRBV10-3 - TRBJ2-7
CSARDFKQENYGYTF TGCAGTGCTAGAGATTTCAAACAGGAGAACTATGGCTACACCTTC - TRBV20-1 - TRBJ1-2
CSASPGSYEQYF TGCAGTGCTAGCCCGGGCAGCTACGAGCAGTACTTC - TRBV20-1 - TRBJ2-7
CASSRKGQGGDEQYF TGTGCCAGCAGCCGAAAGGGGCAGGGGGGAGACGAGCAGTACTTC - TRBV7-2 - TRBJ2-7
CASSGGQGQEPQYF TGTGCCAGCAGCGGCGGACAGGGCCAAGAGCCCCAGTACTTC TRBD1 TRBV9 - TRBJ2-5
CATSRATGTLSGANVLTF TGTGCCACCAGCAGAGCTACAGGGACCCTCTCTGGGGCCAACGTCCTGACTTTC - TRBV15 once TRBJ2-6
CASSAPRGVYIGNEQFF TGTGCCAGCAGTGCCCCGCGAGGGGTGTATATAGGCAATGAGCAGTTCTTC - TRBV25-1 - TRBJ2-1
CASSPGTSGVVAYEQYF TGCGCCAGCAGCCCCGGGACTAGCGGGGTGGTGGCCTACGAGCAGTACTTC TRBD2 TRBV4-3 few TRBJ2-7
CASSPGTGGSEAFF TGCGCCAGCAGCCCTGGGACAGGGGGCTCTGAAGCTTTCTTT TRBD1 TRBV7-9 - TRBJ1-1
CASSQDGEEQFF TGTGCCAGCAGCCAAGACGGTGAAGAGCAGTTCTTC - TRBV7-9 many TRBJ2-1
CASSLGPARSNQPQHF TGTGCCAGCAGCCTCGGACCGGCAAGGAGTAATCAGCCCCAGCATTTT - TRBV2 - TRBJ1-5